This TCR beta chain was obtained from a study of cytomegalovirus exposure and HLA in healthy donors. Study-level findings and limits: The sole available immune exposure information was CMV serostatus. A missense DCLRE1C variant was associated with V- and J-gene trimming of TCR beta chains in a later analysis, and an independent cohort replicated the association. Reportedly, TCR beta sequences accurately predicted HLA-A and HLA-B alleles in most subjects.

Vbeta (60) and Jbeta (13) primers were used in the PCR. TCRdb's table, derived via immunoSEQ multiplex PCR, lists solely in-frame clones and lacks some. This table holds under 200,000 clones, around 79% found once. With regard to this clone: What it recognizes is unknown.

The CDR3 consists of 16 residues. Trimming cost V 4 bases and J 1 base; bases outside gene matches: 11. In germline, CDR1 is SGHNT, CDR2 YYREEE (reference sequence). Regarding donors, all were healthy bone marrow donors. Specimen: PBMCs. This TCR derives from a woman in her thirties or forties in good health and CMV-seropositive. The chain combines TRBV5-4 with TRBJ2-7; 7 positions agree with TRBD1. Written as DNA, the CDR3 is TGTGCCAGCAGCGAAGCACGGACAGGCGCGTCCTACGAGCAGTACTTC. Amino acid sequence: CASSEARTGASYEQYF.